This note documents a single T cell receptor (beta chain) sequence. MiXCR, run by TCRdb on the RT-PCR reads, gives a single entry per CDR3 protein. The sample has about a million distinct CDR3 sequences, about a sixth seen once; the top ten hold 5% to 6.5%. CDR3 length: 19 residues. Germline CDR1 reads LGHNA; CDR2 reads YNFKEQ. V was clipped by 1 base and J by 0 bases; unmatched bases: 10. This specimen comes from a study of patients and donors after allogeneic stem cell transplantation. The sequencing input was blood, either unsorted or a sorted T cell fraction (not recorded which). The V and J genes are TRBV4-2 and TRBJ2-3, with 10 bases fitting TRBD2. This TCR was recovered from a human donor who was either an allogeneic HSCT recipient or a stem cell or donor lymphocyte infusion donor (not recorded which). It is not recorded whose cells these are; they may come from a transplant donor. The CDR3 nucleotides are TGTGCCAGCAGCCAAGCCAAGGGTAGCGGGGGGCCTAGCACAGATACGCAGTATTTT. It specifies CASSQAKGSGGPSTDTQYF.